This entry features one T cell receptor beta chain sequence. V was pared by 7 bases and J by 2 bases, with 16 bases of the junction left unmatched. This CDR3 spans 18 amino acids. CDR1 is SGHNT and CDR2 is YYREEE in the germline V gene (reference sequence). This entry belongs to a study of blood T cell repertoires in COVID-19. Study at large: Italy, Spain and the United States were the sources of the convalescent and acute COVID-19 samples.

As originally analysed: Amplification of reference gene primers was used by the study to estimate nucleated cell counts. Sequencing used immunoSEQ multiplex PCR; TCRdb keeps in-frame clones, though not all of them. The DNA was the basis for D and trimming; V, J and clone size are from that table. The sample lists some 150,000 clones, more than 75% occurring once. Sequenced: peripheral blood. The chain joins TRBV5-4 to TRBJ2-3, with 10 bases fitting TRBD2. The receptor was isolated from a man aged 50 to 60 with active COVID-19. CDR3 amino acids: CASEWRSGGAKSTDTQYF. The CDR3 nucleotides are TGTGCCAGCGAGTGGAGAAGCGGGGGGGCGAAGTCCACAGATACGCAGTATTTT.